This T cell receptor (beta chain) came from a study of CD8 T cells in ankylosing spondylitis. In germline, CDR1 is SGHRS, CDR2 YFSETQ. Trimming took 4 bases from V and 4 from J; bases not matched to a gene: 8. The CDR3 covers 15 residues. Quantitative barcoded 5'-RACE was used to prepare TCR beta libraries. Via MiXCR, TCRdb re-called the 5' RACE reads, giving one row per CDR3 protein. The data hold some 130,000 distinct CDR3 sequences, with roughly 8.3% observed a single time. With regard to this clonotype: Its specificity is unknown.

Study-level findings and limits: The study identified a TCR beta motif of eight highly homologous variants that appeared characteristic of ankylosing spondylitis blood. Significant enrichment of disease-linked clones was reportedly seen in matched ankylosing spondylitis synovial fluid. CD8+ disease-linked clones were present at relatively low frequencies in blood.

The receptor was derived from a male donor with ankylosing spondylitis. The chain uses TRBV5-1 and TRBJ1-3, with 7 bases that match TRBD1. The specimen was synovial fluid, either unsorted or a sorted T cell fraction (not recorded which). CDR3 nucleotides: TGCGCCAGCAGCACGACAGGGCCCGGGGGAAACACCATATATTTT. The encoded protein is CASSTTGPGGNTIYF.